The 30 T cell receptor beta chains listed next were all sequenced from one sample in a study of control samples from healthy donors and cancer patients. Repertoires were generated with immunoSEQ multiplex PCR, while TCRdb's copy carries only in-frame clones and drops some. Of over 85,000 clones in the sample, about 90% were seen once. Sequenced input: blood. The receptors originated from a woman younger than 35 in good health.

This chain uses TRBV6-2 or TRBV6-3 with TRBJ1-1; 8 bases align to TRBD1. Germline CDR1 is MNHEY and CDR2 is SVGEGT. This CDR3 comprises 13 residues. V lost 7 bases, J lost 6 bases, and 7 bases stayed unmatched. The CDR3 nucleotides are TGTGCCAGCACCCCGGACAGGGCGGCTGAAGCTTTCTTT. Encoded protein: CASTPDRAAEAFF.

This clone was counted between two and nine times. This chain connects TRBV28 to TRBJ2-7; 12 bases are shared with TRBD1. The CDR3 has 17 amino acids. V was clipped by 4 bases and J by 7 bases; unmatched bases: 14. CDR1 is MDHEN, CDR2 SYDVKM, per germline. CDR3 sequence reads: CASSSPPRDRGLEEQYF. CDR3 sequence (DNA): TGTGCCAGCAGTTCTCCCCCCCGGGACAGGGGGCTGGAGGAGCAGTACTTC.

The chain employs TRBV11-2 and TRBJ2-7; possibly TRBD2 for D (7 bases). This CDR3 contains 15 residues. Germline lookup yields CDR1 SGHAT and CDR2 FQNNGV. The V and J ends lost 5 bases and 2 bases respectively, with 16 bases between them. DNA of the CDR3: TGTGCCAGCAGCCCCAACAGCGGGACAACCTACGAGCAGTACTTC. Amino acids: CASSPNSGTTYEQYF. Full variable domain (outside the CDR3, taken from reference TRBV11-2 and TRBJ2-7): EAGVAQSPRYKIIEKRQSVAFWCNPISGHATLYWYQQILGQGPKLLIQFQNNGVVDDSQLPKDRFSAERLKGVDSTLKIQPAKLEDSAVYLCASSPNSGTTYEQYFGPGTRLTVT.

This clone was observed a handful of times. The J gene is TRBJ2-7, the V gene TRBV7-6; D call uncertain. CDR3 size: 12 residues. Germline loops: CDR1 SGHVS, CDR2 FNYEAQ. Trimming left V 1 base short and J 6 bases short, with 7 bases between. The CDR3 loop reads CASSLDRSEQYF. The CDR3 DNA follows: TGTGCCAGCAGCTTAGATCGGAGCGAGCAGTACTTC.

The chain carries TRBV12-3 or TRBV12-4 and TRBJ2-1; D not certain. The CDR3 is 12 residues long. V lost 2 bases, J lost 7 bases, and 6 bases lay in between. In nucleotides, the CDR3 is TGTGCCAGCAGTTTAAATTCAAATGAGCAGTTCTTC. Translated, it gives CASSLNSNEQFF.

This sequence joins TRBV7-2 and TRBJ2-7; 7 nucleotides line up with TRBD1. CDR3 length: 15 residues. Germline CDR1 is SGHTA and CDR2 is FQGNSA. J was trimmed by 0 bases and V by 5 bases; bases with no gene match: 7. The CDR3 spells CASSLQGQSSYEQYF. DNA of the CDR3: TGTGCCAGCAGCCTACAGGGGCAAAGCTCCTACGAGCAGTACTTC.

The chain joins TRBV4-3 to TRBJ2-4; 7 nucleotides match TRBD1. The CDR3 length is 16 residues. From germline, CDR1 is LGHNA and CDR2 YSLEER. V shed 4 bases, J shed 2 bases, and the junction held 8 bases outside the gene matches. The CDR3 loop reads CASSRGPTGTKNIQYF. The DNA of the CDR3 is TGCGCCAGCAGCCGGGGGCCGACAGGGACCAAAAACATTCAGTACTTC.

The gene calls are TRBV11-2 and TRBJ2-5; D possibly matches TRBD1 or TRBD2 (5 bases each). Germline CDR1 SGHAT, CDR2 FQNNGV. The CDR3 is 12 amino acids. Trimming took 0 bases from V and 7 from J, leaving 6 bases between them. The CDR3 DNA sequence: TGTGCCAGCAGCTTAGATGGGACGACCCAGTACTTC. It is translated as CASSLDGTTQYF.

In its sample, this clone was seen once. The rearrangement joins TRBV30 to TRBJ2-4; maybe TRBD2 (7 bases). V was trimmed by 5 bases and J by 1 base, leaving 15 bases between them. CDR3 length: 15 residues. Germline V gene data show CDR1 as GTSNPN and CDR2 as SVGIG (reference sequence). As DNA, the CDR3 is TGTGCCTGGTCATTGGGGGGGGCGGCCAAAAACATTCAGTACTTC. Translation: CAWSLGGAAKNIQYF.

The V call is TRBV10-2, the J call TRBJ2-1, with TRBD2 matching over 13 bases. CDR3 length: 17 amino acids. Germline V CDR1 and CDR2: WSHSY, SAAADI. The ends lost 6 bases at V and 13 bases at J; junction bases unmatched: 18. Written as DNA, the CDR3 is TGCGCCAGCAGAAGCGGAGGACTAGCGGGAGAAATAGTAGGCCAGTTCTTC. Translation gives CASRSGGLAGEIVGQFF.

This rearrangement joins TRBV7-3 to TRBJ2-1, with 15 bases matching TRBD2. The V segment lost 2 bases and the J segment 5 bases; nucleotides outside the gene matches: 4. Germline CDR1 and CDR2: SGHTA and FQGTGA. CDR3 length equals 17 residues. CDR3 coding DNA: TGTGCCAGCAGCTTAGGGACTAGCGGGAGGATAGACAATGAGCAGTTCTTC. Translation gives CASSLGTSGRIDNEQFF.

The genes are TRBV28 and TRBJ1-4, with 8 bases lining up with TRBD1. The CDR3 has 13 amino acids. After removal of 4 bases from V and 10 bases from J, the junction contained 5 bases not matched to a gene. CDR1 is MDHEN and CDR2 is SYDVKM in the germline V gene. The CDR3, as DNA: TGTGCCAGCAGTTGGCAGGGGGCTGGAAAACTGTTTTTT. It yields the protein CASSWQGAGKLFF.

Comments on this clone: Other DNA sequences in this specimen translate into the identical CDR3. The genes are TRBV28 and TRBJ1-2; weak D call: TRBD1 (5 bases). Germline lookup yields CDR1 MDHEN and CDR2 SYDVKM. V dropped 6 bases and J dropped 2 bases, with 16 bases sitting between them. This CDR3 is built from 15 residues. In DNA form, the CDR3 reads TGTGCCAGCAGGGTGGGAGTGGGGGTGAACTATGGCTACACCTTC. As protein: CASRVGVGVNYGYTF.

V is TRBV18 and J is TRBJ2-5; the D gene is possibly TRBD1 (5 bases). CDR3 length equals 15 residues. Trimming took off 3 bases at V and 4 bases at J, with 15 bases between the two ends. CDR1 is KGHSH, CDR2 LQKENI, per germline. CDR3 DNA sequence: TGTGCCAGCTCACCCGCGCAGGGAACTCGAGAGACCCAGTACTTC. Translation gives CASSPAQGTRETQYF.

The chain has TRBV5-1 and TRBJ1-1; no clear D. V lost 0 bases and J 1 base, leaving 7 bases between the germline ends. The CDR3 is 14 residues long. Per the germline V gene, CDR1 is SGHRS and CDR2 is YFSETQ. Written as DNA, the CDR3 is TGCGCCAGCAGCTTGGCCCCGGCGAACACTGAAGCTTTCTTT. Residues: CASSLAPANTEAFF.

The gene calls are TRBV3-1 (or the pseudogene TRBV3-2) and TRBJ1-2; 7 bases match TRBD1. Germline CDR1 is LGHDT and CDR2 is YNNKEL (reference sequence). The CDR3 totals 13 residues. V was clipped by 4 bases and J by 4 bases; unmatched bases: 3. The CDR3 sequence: CASSRGTAYGYTF. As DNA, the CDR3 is TGTGCCAGCAGCCGCGGGACAGCCTATGGCTACACCTTC.

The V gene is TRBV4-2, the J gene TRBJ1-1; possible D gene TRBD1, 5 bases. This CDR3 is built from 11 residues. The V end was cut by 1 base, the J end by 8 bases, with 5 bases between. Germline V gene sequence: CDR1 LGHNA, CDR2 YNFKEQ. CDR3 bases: TGTGCCAGCAGCCAAGCAGGGGAAGCTTTCTTT. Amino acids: CASSQAGEAFF.

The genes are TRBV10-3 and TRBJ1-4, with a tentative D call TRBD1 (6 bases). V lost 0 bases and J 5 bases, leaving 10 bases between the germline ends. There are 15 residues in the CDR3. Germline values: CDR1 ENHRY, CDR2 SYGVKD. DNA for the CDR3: TGTGCCATCAGTGAGTCCGGGACACCAAATGAAAAACTGTTTTTT. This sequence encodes CAISESGTPNEKLFF.

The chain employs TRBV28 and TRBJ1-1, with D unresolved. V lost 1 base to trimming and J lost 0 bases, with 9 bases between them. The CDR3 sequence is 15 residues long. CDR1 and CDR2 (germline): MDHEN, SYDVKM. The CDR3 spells CASSLSSLMNTEAFF. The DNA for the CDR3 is TGTGCCAGCAGTTTATCTTCACTGATGAACACTGAAGCTTTCTTT.

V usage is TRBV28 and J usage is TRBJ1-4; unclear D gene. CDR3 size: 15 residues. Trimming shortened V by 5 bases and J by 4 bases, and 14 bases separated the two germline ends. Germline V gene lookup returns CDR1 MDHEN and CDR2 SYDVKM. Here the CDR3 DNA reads TGTGCCAGCAGTCCCGCCGGGGTGAATAATGAAAAACTGTTTTTT. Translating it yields CASSPAGVNNEKLFF.

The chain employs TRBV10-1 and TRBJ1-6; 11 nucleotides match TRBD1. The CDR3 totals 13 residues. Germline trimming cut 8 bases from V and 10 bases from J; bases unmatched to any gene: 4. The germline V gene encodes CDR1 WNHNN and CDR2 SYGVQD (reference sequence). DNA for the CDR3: TGCGCCAGCGGGACAGGGGGAGGATCACCCCTCCACTTT. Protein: CASGTGGGSPLHF.

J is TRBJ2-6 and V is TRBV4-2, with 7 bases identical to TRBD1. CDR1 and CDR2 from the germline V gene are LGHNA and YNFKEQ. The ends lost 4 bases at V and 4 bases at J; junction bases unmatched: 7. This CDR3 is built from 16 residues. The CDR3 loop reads CASSPHRGAGANVLTF. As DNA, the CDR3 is TGTGCCAGCAGCCCTCACAGGGGAGCCGGGGCCAACGTCCTGACTTTC.

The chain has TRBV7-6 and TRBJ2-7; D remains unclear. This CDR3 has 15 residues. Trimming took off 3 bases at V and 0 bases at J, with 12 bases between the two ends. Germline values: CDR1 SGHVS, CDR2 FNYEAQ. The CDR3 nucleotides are TGTGCCAGCAGCTTCAGTGGGTTTAGCTCCTACGAGCAGTACTTC. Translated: CASSFSGFSSYEQYF.

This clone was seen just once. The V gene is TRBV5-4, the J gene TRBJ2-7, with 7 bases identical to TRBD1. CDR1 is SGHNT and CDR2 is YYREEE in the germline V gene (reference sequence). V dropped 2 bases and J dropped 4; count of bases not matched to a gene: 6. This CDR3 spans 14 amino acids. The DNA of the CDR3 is TGTGCCAGCAGCTTACCGGGACAGATGTACGAGCAGTACTTC. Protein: CASSLPGQMYEQYF.

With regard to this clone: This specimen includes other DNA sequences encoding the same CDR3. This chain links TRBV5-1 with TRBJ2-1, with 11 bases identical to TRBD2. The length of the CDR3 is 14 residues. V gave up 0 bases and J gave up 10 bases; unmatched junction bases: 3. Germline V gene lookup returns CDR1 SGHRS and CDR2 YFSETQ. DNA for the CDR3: TGCGCCAGCAGCTTGGGACTAGCGGGGTGGGAGCAGTTCTTC. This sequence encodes CASSLGLAGWEQFF.

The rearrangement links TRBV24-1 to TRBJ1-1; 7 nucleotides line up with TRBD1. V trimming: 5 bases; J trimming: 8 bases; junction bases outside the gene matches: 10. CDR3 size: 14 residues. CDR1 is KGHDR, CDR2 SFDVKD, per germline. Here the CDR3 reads CATSVQQGTLEAFF. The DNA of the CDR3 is TGTGCCACCAGTGTTCAACAGGGGACACTCGAAGCTTTCTTT.

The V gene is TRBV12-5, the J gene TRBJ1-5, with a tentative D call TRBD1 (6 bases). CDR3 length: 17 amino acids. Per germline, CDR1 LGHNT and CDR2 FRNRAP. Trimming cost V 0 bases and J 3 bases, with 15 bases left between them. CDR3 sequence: CASGLVPGWDTNQPQHF. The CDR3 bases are TGTGCTAGTGGTTTGGTACCTGGGTGGGACACCAATCAGCCCCAGCATTTT.

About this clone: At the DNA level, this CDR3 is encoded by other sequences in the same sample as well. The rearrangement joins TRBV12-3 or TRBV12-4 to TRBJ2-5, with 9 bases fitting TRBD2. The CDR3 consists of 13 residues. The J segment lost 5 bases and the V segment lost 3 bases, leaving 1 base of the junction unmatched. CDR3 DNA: TGTGCCAGCAGTTTGCGGGGGGGGGAGACCCAGTACTTC. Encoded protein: CASSLRGGETQYF.

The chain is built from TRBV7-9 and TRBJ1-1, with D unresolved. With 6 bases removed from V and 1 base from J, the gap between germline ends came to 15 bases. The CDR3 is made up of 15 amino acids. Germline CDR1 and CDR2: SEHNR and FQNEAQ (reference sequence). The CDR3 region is CASSDPRAGNTEAFF. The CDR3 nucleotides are TGTGCCAGCAGTGACCCTCGGGCGGGGAACACTGAAGCTTTCTTT. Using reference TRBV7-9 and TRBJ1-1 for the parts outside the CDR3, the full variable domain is DTGVSQNPRHKITKRGQNVTFRCDPISEHNRLYWYRQTLGQGPEFLTYFQNEAQLEKSRLLSDRFSAERPKGSFSTLEIQRTEQGDSAMYLCASSDPRAGNTEAFFGQGTRLTVV.

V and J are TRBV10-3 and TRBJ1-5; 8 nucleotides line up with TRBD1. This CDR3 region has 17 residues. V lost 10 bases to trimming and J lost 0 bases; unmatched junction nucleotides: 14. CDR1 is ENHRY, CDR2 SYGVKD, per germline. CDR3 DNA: TGTGCCACAGCGGCGGACAGGGAAGCCTATAGCAATCAGCCCCAGCATTTT. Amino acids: CATAADREAYSNQPQHF.